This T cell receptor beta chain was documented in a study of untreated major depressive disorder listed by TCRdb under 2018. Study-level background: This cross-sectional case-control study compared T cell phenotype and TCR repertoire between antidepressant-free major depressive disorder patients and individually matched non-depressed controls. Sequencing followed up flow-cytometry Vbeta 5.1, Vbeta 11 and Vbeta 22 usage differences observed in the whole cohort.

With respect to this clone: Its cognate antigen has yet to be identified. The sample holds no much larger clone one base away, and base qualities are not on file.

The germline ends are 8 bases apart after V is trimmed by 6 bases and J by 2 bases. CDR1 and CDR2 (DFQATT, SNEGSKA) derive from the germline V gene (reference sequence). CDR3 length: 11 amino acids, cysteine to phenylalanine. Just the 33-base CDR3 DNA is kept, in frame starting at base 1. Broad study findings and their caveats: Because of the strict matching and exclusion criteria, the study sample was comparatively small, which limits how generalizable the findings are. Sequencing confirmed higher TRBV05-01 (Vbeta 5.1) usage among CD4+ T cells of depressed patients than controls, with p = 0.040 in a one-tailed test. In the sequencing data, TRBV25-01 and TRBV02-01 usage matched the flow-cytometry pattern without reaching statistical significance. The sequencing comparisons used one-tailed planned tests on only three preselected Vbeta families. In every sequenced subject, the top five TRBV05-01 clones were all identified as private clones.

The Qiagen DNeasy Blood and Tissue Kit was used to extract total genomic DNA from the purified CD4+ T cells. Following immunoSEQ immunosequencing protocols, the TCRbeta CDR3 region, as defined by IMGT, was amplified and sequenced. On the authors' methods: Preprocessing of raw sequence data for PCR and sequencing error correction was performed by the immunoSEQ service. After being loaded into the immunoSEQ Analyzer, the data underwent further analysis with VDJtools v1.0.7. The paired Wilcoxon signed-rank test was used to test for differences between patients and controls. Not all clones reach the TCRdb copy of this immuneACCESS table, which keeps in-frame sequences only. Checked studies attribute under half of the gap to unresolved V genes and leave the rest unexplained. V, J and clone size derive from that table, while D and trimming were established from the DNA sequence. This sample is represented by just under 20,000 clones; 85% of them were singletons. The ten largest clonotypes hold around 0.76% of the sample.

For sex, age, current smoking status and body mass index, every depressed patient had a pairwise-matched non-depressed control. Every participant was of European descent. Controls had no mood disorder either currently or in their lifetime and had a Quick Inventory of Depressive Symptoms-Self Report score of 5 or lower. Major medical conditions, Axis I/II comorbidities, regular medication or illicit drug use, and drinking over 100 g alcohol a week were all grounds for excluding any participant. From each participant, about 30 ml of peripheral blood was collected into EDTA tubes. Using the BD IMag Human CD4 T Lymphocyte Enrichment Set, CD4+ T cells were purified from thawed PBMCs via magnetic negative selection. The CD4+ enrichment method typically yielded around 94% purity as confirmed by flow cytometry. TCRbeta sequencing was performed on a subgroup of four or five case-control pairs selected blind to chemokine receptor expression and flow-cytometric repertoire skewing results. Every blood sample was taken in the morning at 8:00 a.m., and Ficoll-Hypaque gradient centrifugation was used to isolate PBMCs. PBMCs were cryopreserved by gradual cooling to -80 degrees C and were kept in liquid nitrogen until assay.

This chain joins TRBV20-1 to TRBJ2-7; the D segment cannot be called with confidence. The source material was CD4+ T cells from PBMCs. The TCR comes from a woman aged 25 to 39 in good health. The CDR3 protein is CSATPPYEQYF. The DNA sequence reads TGCAGTGCCACTCCCCCCTACGAGCAGTACTTC.